The clone carrying this TCR beta chain was found a few times. The sample belongs to a study of shared clonotypes between healthy human individuals. TCRdb's copy holds only in-frame clones and misses some; the assay was immunoSEQ multiplex PCR. The sample holds some 660,000 clones, 73% seen once. This TCR came from a woman in her thirties in good health. The sample taken for sequencing was memory CD4+ T cells sorted from blood. Subset denoted: CD45RA-negative fraction.

The CDR3 here is CASSESSPSGRGNEQFF. CDR3 DNA: TGCGCCAGCAGTGAGTCGTCCCCTAGCGGGAGGGGAAATGAGCAGTTCTTC. This chain uses TRBV10-1 with TRBJ2-1; 12 nucleotides line up with TRBD2. V lost 0 bases to trimming and J lost 7 bases; unmatched junction nucleotides: 7. Germline-derived CDR1 and CDR2 are WNHNN and SYGVQD (reference sequence). The CDR3 consists of 17 residues.